The rows below give T cell receptor beta chains drawn from one sample of a study of blood T cell repertoires in COVID-19. The method was immunoSEQ multiplex PCR; TCRdb's version includes in-frame clones alone and lacks a portion of them. The sample lists under 200,000 clones, approximately 91% seen once, with 2% to 3% in the top ten. The sequenced sample consisted of peripheral blood. The receptors were gathered from a man aged 18 to 29 with acute or convalescent COVID-19. CDR3s include the opening cysteine and the closing phenylalanine or tryptophan. A D gene is named only where the DNA matches it firmly. The size entry is marked missing in some rows and otherwise reads once, few, many or a size class.

len: 13
abundance: .
j_gene: TRBJ1-2
v_gene: TRBV7-2
d_gene: .
CDR3nt: TGTGCCAGCAGCTTATTTCTATACTATGGCTACACCTTC
CDR3aa: CASSLFLYYGYTF

len: 14
abundance: .
j_gene: TRBJ1-4
v_gene: TRBV5-1
d_gene: .
CDR3nt: TGCGCCAGCAGCTTGGTAGGGGATGGGGAAAAACTGTTTTTT
CDR3aa: CASSLVGDGEKLFF

len: 13
abundance: .
j_gene: TRBJ2-7
v_gene: TRBV21-1
d_gene: .
CDR3nt: TGTGCCAGCAGCTTCAAGAGCTCCTACGAGCAGTACTTC
CDR3aa: CASSFKSSYEQYF

len: 13
abundance: .
j_gene: TRBJ1-5
v_gene: TRBV5-5
d_gene: .
CDR3nt: TGTGCCAGCAGCTTGATAAGCAATCAGCCCCAGCATTTT
CDR3aa: CASSLISNQPQHF

len: 16
abundance: once
j_gene: TRBJ2-3
v_gene: TRBV7-7
d_gene: TRBD2
CDR3nt: TGTGCCAGCAGCTTAGGAGCGGGGGGACTCACAGATACGCAGTATTTT
CDR3aa: CASSLGAGGLTDTQYF

len: 13
abundance: .
j_gene: TRBJ2-3
v_gene: TRBV13
d_gene: .
CDR3nt: TGTGCCAGCAGCGTTTTAGATGCAGATACGCAGTATTTT
CDR3aa: CASSVLDADTQYF

len: 17
abundance: once
j_gene: TRBJ1-5
v_gene: TRBV7-8
d_gene: .
CDR3nt: TGTGCCAGCAGCCTCCGTCCTCGCGACAGAGTTCATCAGCCCCAGCATTTT
CDR3aa: CASSLRPRDRVHQPQHF

len: 16
abundance: .
j_gene: TRBJ2-7
v_gene: TRBV5-1
d_gene: .
CDR3nt: TGCGCCAGCAGCTTGGCGCTGGGGGGGGCGCTTAGCGAGCAGTACTTC
CDR3aa: CASSLALGGALSEQYF

len: 13
abundance: once
j_gene: TRBJ1-2
v_gene: TRBV15
d_gene: .
CDR3nt: TGTGCCACCAGTAGCAAAGTGAACTATGGCTACACCTTC
CDR3aa: CATSSKVNYGYTF

len: 14
abundance: .
j_gene: TRBJ1-2
v_gene: TRBV5-6
d_gene: .
CDR3nt: TGTGCCAGCAGCTTGGGGCAGATAAATTATGGCTACACCTTC
CDR3aa: CASSLGQINYGYTF

len: 13
abundance: .
j_gene: TRBJ2-1
v_gene: TRBV11-3
d_gene: TRBD1
CDR3nt: TGTGCCAGCAGCTCTGGACAGGGCAGTGAGCAGTTCTTC
CDR3aa: CASSSGQGSEQFF